This TCR beta chain was obtained from a study of Ad26.COV2.S vaccination and SARS-CoV-2 variants. This sample's treatment: approximately 18 received Ad26.COV2.S at low or high dose, single or two shots; roughly five received placebo; per-sample allocation not given. All samples were drawn on day 63, counting from the first vaccine or placebo injection. In Boston, an adult donor aged 18-55 years took part. The CDR3 covers 13 residues. After removal of 4 bases from V and 4 bases from J, the junction contained 5 bases not matched to a gene. Germline lookup yields CDR1 SQVTM and CDR2 ANQGSEA. As to this clone: Its antigen is as yet unknown.

TCRdb keeps only in-frame clones here, not all; method: immunoSEQ multiplex PCR. The sample lists some 350,000 clones; under 90% were seen once. Regarding the study as a whole: TCR breadth and depth analyses may have underestimated total T cell responses.

The receptor was derived from a person between 18 and 65 years old who received the Ad26.COV2.S COVID-19 vaccine or a placebo. Sequencing was performed on peripheral blood, taken in a trial of Ad26.COV2.S vaccine versus placebo. The chain combines TRBV29-1 with TRBJ2-3; 7 nucleotides line up with TRBD1. The chain's CDR3 is CSVVKGGADTQYF. CDR3 DNA sequence: TGCAGCGTTGTAAAAGGGGGCGCAGATACGCAGTATTTT.